These 24 T cell receptor beta chains share one sample of origin, sequenced in a study of T cell responses to AZD1222 COVID-19 vaccine. The repertoire was sequenced with immunoSEQ multiplex PCR; TCRdb's copy has only in-frame clones and lacks some. The data contain approximately 210,000 clones, roughly 94% of them singletons. This specimen consisted of peripheral blood, obtained 28 days after the second dose of the MenACWY control vaccine. The receptor set was obtained from an adult who received the MenACWY meningococcal vaccine as a control.

The V gene is TRBV13, the J gene TRBJ2-5, with 7 bases matching TRBD2. The trim removed 5 bases at V and 7 bases at J, leaving 7 bases unmatched. This CDR3 has 13 residues. The germline CDR1 and CDR2 sequences are PRHDT and FYEKMQ (reference sequence). CDR3 residues: CASSESGDWTQYF. CDR3 coding DNA: TGTGCCAGCAGCGAAAGCGGGGATTGGACCCAGTACTTC. Full variable domain (remainder filled in from reference TRBV13 and TRBJ2-5): AAGVIQSPRHLIKEKRETATLKCYPIPRHDTVYWYQQGPGQDPQFLISFYEKMQSDKGSIPDRFSAQQFSDYHSELNMSSLELGDSALYFCASSESGDWTQYFGPGTRLLVL.

This clone was picked up a small number of times. The chain employs TRBV12-2 and TRBJ2-1; the D segment call TRBD2 is taken from the table without a DNA check. TRBV12-2 is flagged as a pseudogene. The CDR3 has 11 amino acids. CDR3 protein: CASRPYYEQFF. The CDR3 DNA is TGTGCAAGTCGCCCGTATTATGAGCAGTTCTTC.

The chain couples TRBV29-1 to TRBJ2-2; D might be TRBD1 or TRBD2, each matching 6 bases. The CDR3 sequence is 12 residues long. V gave up 3 bases and J gave up 8 bases, with 10 bases separating them. The germline gives CDR1 SQVTM, CDR2 ANQGSEA. The CDR3 sequence: CSVEGAGGELFF. CDR3 bases: TGCAGCGTTGAGGGGGCGGGAGGGGAGCTGTTTTTT.

The chain employs TRBV7-9 and TRBJ2-5; D unclear. This CDR3 spans 15 amino acids. Trimming took 1 base from V and 0 from J, leaving 9 bases between them. Germline assignment: CDR1 SEHNR and CDR2 FQNEAQ (reference sequence). The chain's CDR3 is CASSLGVGHQETQYF. CDR3 bases: TGTGCCAGCAGCTTAGGAGTCGGACACCAAGAGACCCAGTACTTC.

This clone was counted a single time. V usage is TRBV15 and J usage is TRBJ2-5; a possible D gene is TRBD1 (7 bases). V was cut by 5 bases and J by 3 bases, with 13 bases left in between. The CDR3 is 14 amino acids. Germline lookup yields CDR1 LNHNV and CDR2 YYDKDF (reference sequence). CDR3 sequence: CATSGDREEETQYF. The CDR3 DNA reads as TGTGCCACCAGCGGCGACAGGGAGGAAGAGACCCAGTACTTC.

The CDR3 DNA is TGTGCCAGCAGGGCAGGGCCTACCGGGGAGCTGTTTTTT. This gives the protein CASRAGPTGELFF. V is TRBV28 and J is TRBJ2-2, with a possible D match to TRBD1 (5 bases). CDR3 length equals 13 residues. Germline-derived CDR1 and CDR2 are MDHEN and SYDVKM. Deletions cut 6 bases from V and 5 bases from J, with 10 bases between.

This sequence joins TRBV9 and TRBJ1-5, with D possibly matching TRBD1 (5 bases). Germline V lookup: CDR1 SGDLS, CDR2 YYNGEE. Trimming took 2 bases from V and 6 from J, leaving 15 bases between them. The CDR3 is 15 amino acids. CDR3 DNA sequence: TGTGCCAGCAGCGTTGGCCTGGCAGGGCCTCAGCCCCAGCATTTT. As protein: CASSVGLAGPQPQHF.

The V gene is TRBV2, the J gene TRBJ1-2, with a possible D match to TRBD1 (6 bases). The CDR3 is 15 amino acids. The V and J ends lost 8 bases and 4 bases respectively, with 20 bases between them. Germline V CDR1 and CDR2: SNHLY, FYNNEI. The CDR3 protein is CASPYRTVDAYGYTF. CDR3 DNA sequence: TGTGCCAGCCCTTATCGGACAGTCGATGCCTATGGCTACACCTTC. The variable domain in full, with the rest retrieved from reference TRBV2 and TRBJ1-2, is EPEVTQTPSHQVTQMGQEVILRCVPISNHLYFYWYRQILGQKVEFLVSFYNNEISEKSEIFDDQFSVERPDGSNFTLKIRSTKLEDSAMYFCASPYRTVDAYGYTFGSGTRLTVV.

The CDR3 DNA reads as TGTGCCAGCAGACAAACTGGCTATGAGCAGTTCTTC. As protein: CASRQTGYEQFF. The chain joins TRBV28 to TRBJ2-1; no reliable D call. This CDR3 is 12 amino acids long. CDR1 and CDR2 from the germline V gene are MDHEN and SYDVKM. Trimming cost V 6 bases and J 8 bases, with 11 bases left between them.

The rearrangement links TRBV6-5 to TRBJ1-1; D is uncertain. This CDR3 is 12 amino acids long. Trimming left V 8 bases short and J 2 bases short, with 9 bases between. CDR1 is MNHEY and CDR2 is SVGAGI in the germline V gene. The CDR3 coding sequence is TGTGCCAGCGCCCTCGGAAACACTGAAGCTTTCTTT. The encoded protein is CASALGNTEAFF.

This clone showed up just once. The V call is TRBV5-4, the J call TRBJ2-2; possibly TRBD1 or TRBD2 for D (5 bases each). Germline CDR1 and CDR2: SGHNT and YYREEE (reference sequence). The CDR3 is made up of 17 amino acids. Between the trimmed V and J ends, which lost 3 bases and 4 bases, there was a span of 19 bases. In DNA form, the CDR3 reads TGTGCCAGCAGCTGGGGGACGGCAGGGCCTAGCACCGGGGAGCTGTTTTTT. Translated: CASSWGTAGPSTGELFF. The full variable domain, rest sourced from reference TRBV5-4 and TRBJ2-2, is ETGVTQSPTHLIKTRGQQVTLRCSSQSGHNTVSWYQQALGQGPQFIFQYYREEENGRGNFPPRFSGLQFPNYSSELNVNALELDDSALYLCASSWGTAGPSTGELFFGEGSRLTVL.

The chain employs TRBV27 and TRBJ2-7; 9 nucleotides match TRBD2. Germline V gene lookup returns CDR1 MNHEY and CDR2 SMNVEV (reference sequence). The trim removed 6 bases at V and 2 bases at J, leaving 5 bases unmatched. This CDR3 contains 14 residues. The CDR3: CASRQAGGTYEQYF. In DNA, the CDR3 is TGTGCCAGCAGACAAGCGGGAGGCACCTACGAGCAGTACTTC.

The V call is TRBV7-2, the J call TRBJ2-5; a possible D gene is TRBD2 (5 bases). V was clipped by 4 bases and J by 5 bases, with 17 bases between them. Germline V gives CDR1 SGHTA, CDR2 FQGNSA. The CDR3 length is 15 residues. CDR3 region: CASSSIVWERETQYF. DNA for the CDR3: TGTGCCAGCAGCTCAATAGTCTGGGAGCGGGAGACCCAGTACTTC.

The chain has TRBV5-8 and TRBJ2-7; 7 nucleotides align to TRBD1. J was trimmed by 3 bases and V by 4 bases; bases with no gene match: 7. This CDR3 comprises 14 residues. CDR1 is SGHTS and CDR2 is YDEGEE in the germline V gene. The CDR3 sequence: CASSPGPGGYEQYF. DNA for the CDR3: TGTGCCAGCAGCCCCGGCCCAGGGGGCTACGAGCAGTACTTC.

The CDR3 protein is CAWSNADSPLHF. Here the CDR3 DNA reads TGTGCCTGGAGTAACGCTGATTCACCCCTCCACTTT. This rearrangement joins TRBV30 to TRBJ1-6; D is uncertain. This CDR3 region has 12 residues. V was pared by 2 bases and J by 8 bases, with 7 bases between. Per the germline V gene, CDR1 is GTSNPN and CDR2 is SVGIG (reference sequence).

The genes are TRBV6-1 and TRBJ2-7; D might be TRBD1 or TRBD2, each matching 5 bases. The CDR3 has 14 residues. Trimming removed 1 base from V and 2 bases from J, with 9 bases in between. The germline CDR1 and CDR2 sequences are MNHNS and SASEGT. CDR3 DNA sequence: TGTGCCAGCAGTGAAGTCAGGGAGCCCTACGAGCAGTACTTC. Translating gives CASSEVREPYEQYF.

The genes are TRBV7-3 and TRBJ2-7; D is possibly TRBD1 (6 bases). Trimming shortened V by 4 bases and J by 6 bases, and 16 bases separated the two germline ends. This CDR3 has 14 residues. The germline V gene has CDR1 SGHTA and CDR2 FQGTGA. The CDR3 DNA reads TGTGCCAGCAGCTCCCCCGGGACACCGTCCGAGCAGTACTTC. It encodes CASSSPGTPSEQYF.

In its sample, this clone was seen once. This chain links TRBV28 with TRBJ2-7; maybe TRBD1 (5 bases). Germline CDR1 and CDR2: MDHEN and SYDVKM. The CDR3 contains 13 residues. Trimming shortened V by 4 bases and J by 7 bases, and 14 bases separated the two germline ends. The CDR3 region has the DNA TGTGCCAGCAGTTGGGGCCCTTCTAATGAGCAGTACTTC. Residues: CASSWGPSNEQYF.

The chain is built from TRBV10-3 and TRBJ2-3, with unresolved D. Deletions cut 0 bases from V and 3 bases from J, with 7 bases between. Germline V lookup: CDR1 ENHRY, CDR2 SYGVKD. There are 14 residues in the CDR3. CDR3: CAISESVGTDTQYF. CDR3 in DNA: TGTGCCATCAGTGAGTCGGTGGGGACAGATACGCAGTATTTT.

In DNA form, the CDR3 reads TGTGCCAGCAACCCGGACGGGGGTGGCATAGAGACCCAGTACTTC. Its translation is CASNPDGGGIETQYF. The chain carries TRBV27 and TRBJ2-5; the D gene is possibly TRBD2 (6 bases). The germline V gene has CDR1 MNHEY and CDR2 SMNVEV (reference sequence). V lost 7 bases and J lost 4, with 19 bases in between. The CDR3 is 15 amino acids.

The CDR3 DNA sequence: TGTGCCAGCAGCTTAGGGGGGGGCACCGGGGAGCTGTTTTTT. Amino acid sequence: CASSLGGGTGELFF. The rearrangement joins TRBV7-6 to TRBJ2-2; 7 bases are shared with TRBD2. Per germline, CDR1 SGHVS and CDR2 FNYEAQ. The length of the CDR3 is 14 residues. Unmatched junction bases numbered 0, after V lost 1 base and J lost 4 bases.

This chain links TRBV28 with TRBJ1-2; tentative D call: TRBD1 (5 bases). Trimming took off 2 bases at V and 7 bases at J, with 11 bases between the two ends. The CDR3 length is 13 residues. Germline CDR1 reads MDHEN; CDR2 reads SYDVKM. The DNA of the CDR3 is TGTGCCAGCAGTTTAGCCGGGAGGGGTGGCTACACCTTC. It translates to CASSLAGRGGYTF.

V usage is TRBV30 and J usage is TRBJ2-7; D remains unclear. Germline V gene sequence: CDR1 GTSNPN, CDR2 SVGIG (reference sequence). The CDR3 extends over 13 amino acids. Trimming took 3 bases from V and 2 from J, leaving 11 bases between them. CDR3 loop: CAWRGTDPYEQYF. In nucleotides, the CDR3 is TGTGCCTGGAGGGGTACGGACCCCTACGAGCAGTACTTC.

As to this clone: This sample also contains other DNA sequences that code for the same CDR3. The rearrangement joins TRBV7-9 to TRBJ2-1; tentatively, D is TRBD2 (6 bases). Germline lookup yields CDR1 SEHNR and CDR2 FQNEAQ (reference sequence). V was shortened by 5 bases and J by 0 bases, with 11 bases between the two germline ends. The CDR3 extends over 15 amino acids. The CDR3 region is CASSPRRDSYNEQFF. DNA of the CDR3: TGTGCCAGCAGCCCTCGGCGGGACTCCTACAATGAGCAGTTCTTC.